The clone carrying this T cell receptor (beta chain) was counted ten times or more. This entry is derived from a study of T cells after yellow fever vaccination. In the study overall: Preparation used SMART-Seq v4 Ultra Low Input for the low-cell-number fractions.

UMIs and a universal primer site were added when TCR cDNA was made by 5'RACE template switching. MiXCR was run by TCRdb on the 5' RACE reads, yielding one entry per CDR3 protein. The profile shows fewer than 350,000 distinct CDR3 sequences, roughly 4.3% of them singletons. The CDR3 runs to 15 residues. The germline V gene has CDR1 LGHNA and CDR2 YSLEER. The V gene lost 0 bases and the J gene lost 2 bases, with 8 bases spanning the gap. This clonotype was sampled from a young man who received the YFV17D yellow fever vaccine. The genes are TRBV4-3 and TRBJ2-1; D is perhaps TRBD1 (5 bases). The input for sequencing was PBMCs, taken 15 days after the yellow fever booster vaccination. The CDR3 DNA follows: TGCGCCAGCAGCCAAGACAGGGTCACCTACAATGAGCAGTTCTTC. It encodes CASSQDRVTYNEQFF.